These T cell receptor beta chains were read from a single sample in a study of T cell repertoires in cytomegalovirus infection. Their specific antigens are unknown. TCRdb re-derived calls from the reads in MiXCR, one entry per CDR3 protein. The sample includes hundreds of thousands of distinct CDR3 sequences, less than 40% of them seen just once. Sequences were derived from cultured CD8+ T cells from PBMCs, sampled from culture after CMV antigen stimulation. The receptors shown here come from a human donor in good health (CMV status not recorded). Some clones in this sample may be carry-over from other donors' samples. CDR3s include the opening cysteine and the closing phenylalanine or tryptophan. Fields, in order: V gene, clone size, D gene, J gene, CDR3 protein, CDR3 DNA. A D gene is named only where the DNA matches it firmly. Expanded clones get a size class; other rows say once, few or many, or leave the size out.

TRBV12-3/TRBV12-4	few	-	TRBJ1-2	CASSLATHGGQRGYTF	TGTGCCAGCAGTTTAGCGACACACGGGGGACAAAGGGGCTACACCTTC
TRBV7-2	-	-	TRBJ2-4	CASTNNPPLAIKDIQYF	TGTGCCAGCACCAATAATCCCCCCCTAGCTATAAAGGACATTCAGTACTTC
TRBV7-6	many	TRBD2	TRBJ2-1	CASSPGTSGGGSYNEQFF	TGTGCCAGCAGCCCTGGGACTAGCGGGGGAGGGTCCTACAATGAGCAGTTCTTC
TRBV12-3/TRBV12-4	few	-	TRBJ2-7	CASAGKRSAYEQYF	TGTGCCAGCGCAGGCAAGAGGTCAGCCTACGAGCAGTACTTC
TRBV29-1	-	-	TRBJ2-7	CSVEDRDNYEQYF	TGCAGCGTTGAAGATCGGGACAACTACGAGCAGTACTTC
TRBV27	-	-	TRBJ2-7	CARARGVDEQYF	TGTGCCAGGGCTAGGGGTGTGGACGAGCAGTACTTC
TRBV10-3	-	-	TRBJ2-1	CAISPYSYNEQFF	TGTGCCATCAGTCCCTACAGCTACAATGAGCAGTTCTTC
TRBV7-9	-	TRBD1	TRBJ1-2	CASSSGQGFGYTF	TGTGCCAGCAGCTCGGGACAGGGATTTGGCTACACCTTC
TRBV2	-	-	TRBJ1-1	CASNFYVNTEAFF	TGTGCCAGCAATTTTTACGTGAACACTGAAGCTTTCTTT
TRBV11-2	few	-	TRBJ1-1	CASSLVDGGTEAFF	TGTGCCAGCAGCTTAGTCGACGGAGGCACTGAAGCTTTCTTT
TRBV9	-	-	TRBJ2-5	CASSPHGPRETQYF	TGTGCCAGCAGCCCGCACGGCCCCCGGGAGACCCAGTACTTC
TRBV24-1	once	-	TRBJ2-5	CATSDLAEPNRETQYF	TGTGCCACCAGTGATTTAGCAGAGCCAAATAGGGAGACCCAGTACTTC
TRBV10-3	many	TRBD2	TRBJ2-1	CAISVRSGTSGVYEQFF	TGTGCCATCAGTGTCAGATCCGGGACTAGCGGGGTCTATGAGCAGTTCTTC
TRBV27	once	-	TRBJ1-2	CASSLSWVRRHNYGYTF	TGTGCCAGCAGTTTATCATGGGTTAGGAGGCATAACTATGGCTACACCTTC